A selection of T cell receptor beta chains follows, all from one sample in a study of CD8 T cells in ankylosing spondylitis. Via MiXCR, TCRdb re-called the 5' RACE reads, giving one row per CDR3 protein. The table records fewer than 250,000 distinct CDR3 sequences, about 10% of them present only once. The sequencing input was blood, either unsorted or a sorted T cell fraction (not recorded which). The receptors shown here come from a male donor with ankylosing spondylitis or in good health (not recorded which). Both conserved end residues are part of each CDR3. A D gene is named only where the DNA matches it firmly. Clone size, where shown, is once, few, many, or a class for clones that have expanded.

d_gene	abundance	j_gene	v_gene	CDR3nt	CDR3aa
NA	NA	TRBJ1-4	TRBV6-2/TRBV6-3	TGTGCCAGCAGAGGTGGGGGACGTGAAAAACTGTTTTTT	CASRGGGREKLFF
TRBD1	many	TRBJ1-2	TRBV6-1	TGTGCCAGCAAACAGGGGGACTATGGCTACACCTTC	CASKQGDYGYTF
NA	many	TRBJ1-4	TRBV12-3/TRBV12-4	TGTGCCAGCAGTCTGGGGGGATCCGAACCCAGAAACGAAAAACTGTTTTTT	CASSLGGSEPRNEKLFF
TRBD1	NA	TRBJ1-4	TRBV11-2	TGTGCCAGCAGCTTAGGGGCCCTACAGGGGGCGCGGAATGAAAAACTGTTTTTT	CASSLGALQGARNEKLFF
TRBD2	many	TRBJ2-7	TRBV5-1	TGCGCCAGCAGTTCGGGACTAGCGGGAACCGAGCAGTACTTC	CASSSGLAGTEQYF
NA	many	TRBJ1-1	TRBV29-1	TGCAGCGTTACTATACAGAGGAACACTGAAGCTTTCTTT	CSVTIQRNTEAFF
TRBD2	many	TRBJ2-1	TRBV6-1	TGTGCCAGCAGTAGGACAGTCTCTAGCGGGAGCAAGTTCTTC	CASSRTVSSGSKFF
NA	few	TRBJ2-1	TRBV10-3	TGTGCCTTCCGGGGGGCTCTCTACAATGAGCAGTTCTTC	CAFRGALYNEQFF
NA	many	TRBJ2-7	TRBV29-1	TGCAGCGTACTTGACGGCGACTCCTACGAGCAGTACTTC	CSVLDGDSYEQYF
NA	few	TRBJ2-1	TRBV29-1	TGCAGCGTTGAAGATCTTTGGCCCAATGAGCAGTTCTTC	CSVEDLWPNEQFF
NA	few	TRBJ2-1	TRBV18	TGTGCCAGCTCACCTTTACCCCCCAGCCCCAACAATGAGCAGTTCTTC	CASSPLPPSPNNEQFF
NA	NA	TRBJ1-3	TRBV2	TGTGCCAGCAGTGTCGGGCAGGGGCTCTCTGGAAACACCATATATTTT	CASSVGQGLSGNTIYF
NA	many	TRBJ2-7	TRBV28	TGTGCCAGCAAGACCGGGGCGAGGAACGAGCAGTACTTC	CASKTGARNEQYF
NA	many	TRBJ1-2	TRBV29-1	TGCAGCGGGAGAGGGGATTATGGCTACACCTTC	CSGRGDYGYTF
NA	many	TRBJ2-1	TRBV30	TGTGCCTGGAAGGCGGTTGGAGCCCGGCTTGGTGAGCAGTTCTTC	CAWKAVGARLGEQFF
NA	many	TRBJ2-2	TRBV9	TGTGCCAGCAGGTCAGGGGTCAACACCGGGGAGCTGTTTTTT	CASRSGVNTGELFF
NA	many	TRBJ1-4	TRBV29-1	TGCAGCGTTGCCGGGCCTGCAACTAATGAAAAACTGTTTTTT	CSVAGPATNEKLFF
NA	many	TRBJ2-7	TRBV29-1	TGCAGCGTTGAAGGGGCAGGGAAATCCCACGAGCAGTACTTC	CSVEGAGKSHEQYF
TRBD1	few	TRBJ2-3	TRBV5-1	TGCGCCAGCAGCCAGGCTAAGACAGGGAGCACAGATACGCAGTATTTT	CASSQAKTGSTDTQYF
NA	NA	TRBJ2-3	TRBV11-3	TGTGCCAGCAGCTCACGGGGAGTCGCCCTCTATAGCACAGATACGCAGTATTTT	CASSSRGVALYSTDTQYF
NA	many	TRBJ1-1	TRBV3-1	TGTGCCAGCAGCCAAGAAGCAGGGGTCACTGAAGCTTTCTTT	CASSQEAGVTEAFF
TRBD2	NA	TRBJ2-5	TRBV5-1	TGCGCCAGCAGCTTCCGGACTAGCGGGGTCCAAGAGACCCAGTACTTC	CASSFRTSGVQETQYF
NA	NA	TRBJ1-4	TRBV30	TGTGCCTGGAGTGTTTTGTCAGCAAGTAATGAAAAACTGTTTTTT	CAWSVLSASNEKLFF